These T cell receptor beta chains were read from a single sample in a study of human T cells and chemical hapten exposure. TCRdb itself ran the RACE reads through MiXCR, one entry per CDR3 protein. The data contain about 380,000 distinct CDR3 sequences, approximately 5.1% of them singletons. The starting material was whole blood, obtained in connection with sensitization to the hapten diphenylcyclopropenone (DPC). The receptors were gathered from a woman in her forties or fifties with alopecia areata. Some clones in this sample may be carry-over from other donors' samples. The CDR3 runs from the conserved cysteine through the conserved F or W. A D gene is named only where the DNA matches it firmly. Not every row has a clone size; where given, it reads once, few, many or a size class.

j_gene: TRBJ1-1
d_gene: TRBD1
v_gene: TRBV18
abundance: many
CDR3aa: CASSPQTGGITEAFF
CDR3nt: TGTGCCAGCTCACCTCAGACAGGGGGCATCACTGAAGCTTTCTTT

j_gene: TRBJ2-7
d_gene: TRBD2
v_gene: TRBV6-5
abundance: -
CDR3aa: CASSYSVAGVYEQYF
CDR3nt: TGTGCCAGCAGTTACTCTGTAGCGGGGGTTTACGAGCAGTACTTC

j_gene: TRBJ2-7
d_gene: TRBD2
v_gene: TRBV28
abundance: many
CDR3aa: CASSSEISGSFSRREYF
CDR3nt: TGTGCCAGCAGTTCGGAAATTAGCGGGAGCTTTAGTCGACGGGAGTACTTC

j_gene: TRBJ1-6
d_gene: -
v_gene: TRBV29-1
abundance: many
CDR3aa: CSVAGSYNSPLHF
CDR3nt: TGCAGCGTTGCAGGGTCCTATAATTCACCCCTCCACTTT

j_gene: TRBJ2-7
d_gene: -
v_gene: TRBV29-1
abundance: many
CDR3aa: CSVRLGRDEQYF
CDR3nt: TGCAGCGTTAGGCTGGGAAGGGACGAGCAGTACTTC

j_gene: TRBJ1-2
d_gene: -
v_gene: TRBV18
abundance: many
CDR3aa: CASSHDRQTLNYGYTF
CDR3nt: TGTGCCAGCTCACACGATCGACAGACTCTTAACTATGGCTACACCTTC

j_gene: TRBJ2-7
d_gene: -
v_gene: TRBV6-2/TRBV6-3
abundance: many
CDR3aa: CASSSGTSITYEQYF
CDR3nt: TGTGCCAGCAGTTCAGGGACGTCCATTACCTACGAGCAGTACTTC

j_gene: TRBJ2-5
d_gene: -
v_gene: TRBV6-1
abundance: -
CDR3aa: CASSVNTQTQYF
CDR3nt: TGTGCCAGCAGCGTTAACACGCAGACCCAGTACTTC

j_gene: TRBJ2-7
d_gene: -
v_gene: TRBV4-1
abundance: many
CDR3aa: CASSQEERELNEQYF
CDR3nt: TGCGCCAGCAGCCAAGAGGAGAGGGAGCTCAACGAGCAGTACTTC

j_gene: TRBJ2-7
d_gene: TRBD1
v_gene: TRBV6-2/TRBV6-3
abundance: -
CDR3aa: CASSSRDRGRIYEQYF
CDR3nt: TGTGCCAGCAGCTCCCGGGACAGGGGGCGAATCTACGAGCAGTACTTC

j_gene: TRBJ1-3
d_gene: -
v_gene: TRBV3-1
abundance: -
CDR3aa: CAGSQEGVISGNTIYF
CDR3nt: TGTGCCGGCAGCCAAGAAGGCGTGATCTCTGGAAACACCATATATTTT

j_gene: TRBJ2-1
d_gene: -
v_gene: TRBV6-2/TRBV6-3
abundance: many
CDR3aa: CASSYSGSNEQFF
CDR3nt: TGTGCCAGCAGTTACTCCGGTAGCAATGAGCAGTTCTTC

j_gene: TRBJ2-7
d_gene: -
v_gene: TRBV5-1
abundance: many
CDR3aa: CASSSAPDYEQYF
CDR3nt: TGCGCCAGCAGCTCAGCCCCAGACTACGAGCAGTACTTC

j_gene: TRBJ2-3
d_gene: -
v_gene: TRBV27
abundance: many
CDR3aa: CASSLGPDLDTQYF
CDR3nt: TGTGCCAGCAGTTTAGGCCCCGATCTTGATACGCAGTATTTT

j_gene: TRBJ1-5
d_gene: -
v_gene: TRBV30
abundance: -
CDR3aa: CAWSGQRISNQPQHF
CDR3nt: TGTGCCTGGAGTGGTCAGAGGATTAGCAATCAGCCCCAGCATTTT

j_gene: TRBJ2-2
d_gene: -
v_gene: TRBV11-2
abundance: many
CDR3aa: CASSFQNTGELFF
CDR3nt: TGTGCCAGCAGCTTCCAGAACACCGGGGAGCTGTTTTTT

j_gene: TRBJ2-7
d_gene: -
v_gene: TRBV5-1
abundance: -
CDR3aa: CASSLGVRVYEQYF
CDR3nt: TGCGCCAGCAGCTTGGGTGTCCGAGTCTACGAGCAGTACTTC

j_gene: TRBJ2-2
d_gene: -
v_gene: TRBV4-1
abundance: -
CDR3aa: CASSQYNTGELFF
CDR3nt: TGCGCCAGCAGCCAATATAACACCGGGGAGCTGTTTTTT

j_gene: TRBJ1-1
d_gene: TRBD1
v_gene: TRBV5-1
abundance: many
CDR3aa: CASSPRDRGTNTEAFF
CDR3nt: TGCGCCAGCAGCCCGAGGGACAGGGGGACGAACACTGAAGCTTTCTTT

j_gene: TRBJ1-1
d_gene: -
v_gene: TRBV4-1
abundance: -
CDR3aa: CASRGSLLNTEAFF
CDR3nt: TGCGCCAGCAGAGGGTCACTCCTGAACACTGAAGCTTTCTTT

j_gene: TRBJ2-2
d_gene: TRBD1
v_gene: TRBV24-1
abundance: many
CDR3aa: CATRPGGTGELFF
CDR3nt: TGTGCCACCAGGCCAGGGGGAACCGGGGAGCTGTTTTTT

j_gene: TRBJ1-1
d_gene: -
v_gene: TRBV29-1
abundance: many
CDR3aa: CSVETSEAFF
CDR3nt: TGCAGCGTTGAAACGTCTGAAGCTTTCTTT

j_gene: TRBJ2-2
d_gene: -
v_gene: TRBV3-1
abundance: many
CDR3aa: CASSQDPTYTGELFF
CDR3nt: TGTGCCAGCAGCCAAGATCCTACGTACACCGGGGAGCTGTTTTTT

j_gene: TRBJ2-3
d_gene: -
v_gene: TRBV12-5
abundance: many
CDR3aa: CASGLGRRWAQYF
CDR3nt: TGTGCTAGTGGTTTGGGTAGGAGGTGGGCGCAGTATTTT

j_gene: TRBJ1-2
d_gene: TRBD1
v_gene: TRBV12-5
abundance: -
CDR3aa: CASGTGTGRDGYTF
CDR3nt: TGTGCTAGTGGTACAGGGACAGGGAGAGATGGCTACACCTTC

j_gene: TRBJ2-6
d_gene: -
v_gene: TRBV28
abundance: many
CDR3aa: CASSLRDGRTSGANVLTF
CDR3nt: TGTGCCAGCAGTTTAAGGGATGGCCGGACCTCTGGGGCCAACGTCCTGACTTTC

j_gene: TRBJ2-1
d_gene: TRBD2
v_gene: TRBV3-1
abundance: -
CDR3aa: CASSQGSGLALNEQFF
CDR3nt: TGTGCCAGCAGCCAGGGGTCGGGACTAGCCCTCAATGAGCAGTTCTTC

j_gene: TRBJ2-3
d_gene: -
v_gene: TRBV30
abundance: many
CDR3aa: CAWSAGGDTQYF
CDR3nt: TGTGCCTGGAGTGCAGGAGGAGATACGCAGTATTTT

j_gene: TRBJ2-5
d_gene: TRBD1
v_gene: TRBV6-2/TRBV6-3
abundance: many
CDR3aa: CASSYSSTGIETQYF
CDR3nt: TGTGCCAGCAGTTACTCGTCGACAGGGATCGAGACCCAGTACTTC

j_gene: TRBJ2-7
d_gene: TRBD1
v_gene: TRBV29-1
abundance: few
CDR3aa: CSVDEGAEQYF
CDR3nt: TGCAGCGTCGACGAGGGGGCAGAGCAGTACTTC

j_gene: TRBJ2-1
d_gene: -
v_gene: TRBV4-1
abundance: many
CDR3aa: CASSQENMENEQFF
CDR3nt: TGCGCCAGCAGCCAAGAGAACATGGAGAATGAGCAGTTCTTC

j_gene: TRBJ2-1
d_gene: TRBD2
v_gene: TRBV11-2
abundance: many
CDR3aa: CASSSRPGTSNEQFF
CDR3nt: TGTGCCAGCAGCTCCCGTCCCGGGACTAGCAATGAGCAGTTCTTC

j_gene: TRBJ1-5
d_gene: -
v_gene: TRBV29-1
abundance: few
CDR3aa: CSVYTKALYQPQHF
CDR3nt: TGCAGCGTTTATACAAAGGCCCTCTATCAGCCCCAGCATTTT

j_gene: TRBJ1-1
d_gene: -
v_gene: TRBV10-3
abundance: many
CDR3aa: CAIRRGPQEPTEAFF
CDR3nt: TGTGCCATCAGAAGGGGACCTCAGGAGCCCACTGAAGCTTTCTTT

j_gene: TRBJ2-3
d_gene: -
v_gene: TRBV28
abundance: many
CDR3aa: CASSPLRTTTDTQYF
CDR3nt: TGTGCCAGCAGTCCCCTAAGGACTACCACAGATACGCAGTATTTT

j_gene: TRBJ1-2
d_gene: -
v_gene: TRBV29-1
abundance: few
CDR3aa: CSVEGVAGPGYTF
CDR3nt: TGCAGCGTTGAAGGAGTAGCAGGGCCGGGCTACACCTTC

j_gene: TRBJ2-5
d_gene: TRBD2
v_gene: TRBV7-8
abundance: few
CDR3aa: CASSFETSGTQETQYF
CDR3nt: TGTGCCAGCAGCTTCGAGACTAGCGGGACCCAAGAGACCCAGTACTTC

j_gene: TRBJ2-1
d_gene: TRBD2
v_gene: TRBV6-2/TRBV6-3
abundance: many
CDR3aa: CASSYRGLAPNEQFF
CDR3nt: TGTGCCAGCAGTTACCGCGGACTAGCGCCAAATGAGCAGTTCTTC

j_gene: TRBJ2-3
d_gene: -
v_gene: TRBV7-9
abundance: many
CDR3aa: CASSFEADTQYF
CDR3nt: TGTGCCAGCAGCTTCGAGGCAGATACGCAGTATTTT

j_gene: TRBJ2-1
d_gene: -
v_gene: TRBV7-6
abundance: few
CDR3aa: CASSKIQGEYNEQFF
CDR3nt: TGTGCCAGCAGCAAAATACAGGGAGAATACAATGAGCAGTTCTTC

j_gene: TRBJ1-1
d_gene: TRBD1
v_gene: TRBV7-2
abundance: -
CDR3aa: CASSSPGTAEAFF
CDR3nt: TGTGCCAGCAGCTCCCCTGGGACAGCTGAAGCTTTCTTT

j_gene: TRBJ2-1
d_gene: -
v_gene: TRBV12-3/TRBV12-4
abundance: many
CDR3aa: CASSWVALNNEQFF
CDR3nt: TGTGCCAGCAGCTGGGTAGCCCTCAACAATGAGCAGTTCTTC

j_gene: TRBJ2-3
d_gene: -
v_gene: TRBV6-1
abundance: -
CDR3aa: CASTGPNTDTQYF
CDR3nt: TGTGCCAGCACGGGCCCCAACACAGATACGCAGTATTTT

j_gene: TRBJ2-2
d_gene: TRBD1
v_gene: TRBV7-9
abundance: many
CDR3aa: CASSPSPGQLNTGELFF
CDR3nt: TGTGCCAGCAGCCCCTCCCCGGGACAGCTTAACACCGGGGAGCTGTTTTTT

j_gene: TRBJ2-4
d_gene: -
v_gene: TRBV28
abundance: many
CDR3aa: CASSLLQVENIQYF
CDR3nt: TGTGCCAGCAGTTTGTTACAGGTCGAAAACATTCAGTACTTC

j_gene: TRBJ1-1
d_gene: -
v_gene: TRBV27
abundance: -
CDR3aa: CASTRGTNTEAFF
CDR3nt: TGTGCCAGCACGAGGGGGACGAACACTGAAGCTTTCTTT

j_gene: TRBJ1-2
d_gene: TRBD1
v_gene: TRBV12-3/TRBV12-4
abundance: few
CDR3aa: CASAHPGQVAGYTF
CDR3nt: TGTGCCAGCGCTCACCCGGGACAGGTAGCCGGCTACACCTTC

j_gene: TRBJ1-1
d_gene: -
v_gene: TRBV12-3/TRBV12-4
abundance: -
CDR3aa: CASTQEPNMNTEAFF
CDR3nt: TGTGCCAGCACCCAGGAGCCTAACATGAACACTGAAGCTTTCTTT

j_gene: TRBJ2-3
d_gene: -
v_gene: TRBV13
abundance: many
CDR3aa: CASSPQQPTDTQYF
CDR3nt: TGTGCCAGCAGCCCTCAACAGCCTACAGATACGCAGTATTTT

j_gene: TRBJ1-1
d_gene: -
v_gene: TRBV29-1
abundance: few
CDR3aa: CSVLQNTEAFF
CDR3nt: TGCAGCGTGCTCCAGAACACTGAAGCTTTCTTT

j_gene: TRBJ1-1
d_gene: -
v_gene: TRBV29-1
abundance: many
CDR3aa: CSVTVNTEAFF
CDR3nt: TGCAGCGTAACAGTGAACACTGAAGCTTTCTTT

j_gene: TRBJ1-4
d_gene: -
v_gene: TRBV7-8
abundance: few
CDR3aa: CASSLGPSSSEKLFF
CDR3nt: TGTGCCAGCAGCTTAGGCCCAAGCTCCTCCGAAAAACTGTTTTTT

j_gene: TRBJ1-2
d_gene: -
v_gene: TRBV6-5
abundance: many
CDR3aa: CASSSREPNYGYTF
CDR3nt: TGTGCCAGCAGTTCCAGGGAACCGAACTATGGCTACACCTTC

j_gene: TRBJ1-5
d_gene: -
v_gene: TRBV2
abundance: many
CDR3aa: CASGSGSPGGNQPQHF
CDR3nt: TGTGCCAGCGGTTCGGGGTCCCCGGGGGGCAATCAGCCCCAGCATTTT

j_gene: TRBJ1-4
d_gene: -
v_gene: TRBV6-5
abundance: -
CDR3aa: CASSYRSGNEKLFF
CDR3nt: TGTGCCAGCAGTTACCGCTCAGGGAATGAAAAACTGTTTTTT

j_gene: TRBJ2-5
d_gene: TRBD1
v_gene: TRBV6-5
abundance: many
CDR3aa: CASSYHRGQGKETQYF
CDR3nt: TGTGCCAGCAGTTACCATCGGGGACAGGGGAAGGAGACCCAGTACTTC

j_gene: TRBJ2-3
d_gene: -
v_gene: TRBV15
abundance: few
CDR3aa: CATSRGGGEQDTQYF
CDR3nt: TGTGCCACCAGCAGGGGAGGGGGGGAGCAAGATACGCAGTATTTT

j_gene: TRBJ2-1
d_gene: TRBD1
v_gene: TRBV24-1
abundance: many
CDR3aa: CATSDVDRGFSYNEQFF
CDR3nt: TGTGCCACCAGTGATGTCGACAGGGGCTTCTCCTACAATGAGCAGTTCTTC